Shown below are 18 T cell receptor beta chains from a single sample sequenced in a study of PD-L1 blockade in urothelial cancer. Some clones are missing from TCRdb's copy, which holds only in-frame ones; the method was immunoSEQ multiplex PCR. The sample carries about 83,000 clones, about nine tenths recorded once. Sequenced here: PBMCs, sampled around atezolizumab (anti-PD-L1) treatment. Receptors were obtained from an older woman with urothelial cancer.

The chain joins TRBV28 to TRBJ1-2; D is perhaps TRBD1 (6 bases). The V gene lost 6 bases and the J gene lost 6 bases, with 14 bases spanning the gap. The CDR3 runs to 13 residues. The germline CDR1 and CDR2 sequences are MDHEN and SYDVKM. The CDR3 nucleotides read TGTGCCAGCAGCTACGGGGGGGGCGATGGCTACACCTTC. This sequence encodes CASSYGGGDGYTF.

The chain recombines TRBV9 with TRBJ2-7; D possibly corresponds to TRBD2 (6 bases). CDR3 length: 14 residues. Looked up from germline, CDR1 is SGDLS and CDR2 is YYNGEE. V shed 1 base and J shed 0 bases, with 8 bases lying between them. CDR3 region: CASSVIGSSYEQYF. CDR3 in DNA: TGTGCCAGCAGCGTAATCGGGAGCTCCTACGAGCAGTACTTC.

In this sample, this clone turned up once. The V and J genes are TRBV27 and TRBJ1-1; the match to TRBD1 covers 8 bases. Germline V gene data show CDR1 as MNHEY and CDR2 as SMNVEV (reference sequence). This CDR3 has 17 amino acids. J lost 6 bases, V lost 5 bases, and 17 bases had no gene match. This CDR3 reads CASSDQGARLGFSEAFF. CDR3 DNA sequence: TGTGCCAGCAGTGATCAGGGGGCGCGGTTGGGATTTTCTGAAGCTTTCTTT.

The chain recombines TRBV30 with TRBJ1-3; unclear D gene. Trimming left V 3 bases short and J 7 bases short, with 16 bases between. This CDR3 is built from 14 residues. Germline V lookup: CDR1 GTSNPN, CDR2 SVGIG (reference sequence). Here the CDR3 reads CAWRGGPSGNTIYF. In nucleotides, the CDR3 is TGTGCCTGGAGGGGTGGGCCCAGTGGGAACACCATATATTTT.

The V and J genes are TRBV5-6 and TRBJ1-5; no definite D call. Germline assignment: CDR1 SGHDT and CDR2 YYEEEE. CDR3 length: 16 amino acids. Trimming cost V 1 base and J 0 bases, with 11 bases left between them. The CDR3 spells CASSLMTGYSNQPQHF. In DNA form, the CDR3 reads TGTGCCAGCAGCTTGATGACTGGATATAGCAATCAGCCCCAGCATTTT.

The chain combines TRBV5-4 with TRBJ1-5, with TRBD1 identical over 7 bases. The V gene's germline CDR1 is SGHNT and CDR2 YYREEE (reference sequence). The CDR3 has 15 residues. V lost 4 bases to trimming and J lost 6 bases; unmatched junction nucleotides: 10. The CDR3 DNA is TGTGCCAGCAGCATTTACGGGACAGCGGGTCAGCCCCAGCATTTT. This codes for CASSIYGTAGQPQHF.

The gene calls are TRBV5-1 and TRBJ2-5; D gene uncertain. The V gene lost 7 bases and the J gene lost 1 base, with 11 bases spanning the gap. From germline, CDR1 is SGHRS and CDR2 YFSETQ. The CDR3 loop spans 13 amino acids. CDR3 sequence: CASSYAGQETQYF. The DNA of the CDR3 is TGCGCCAGCTCCTACGCCGGCCAAGAGACCCAGTACTTC.

The rearrangement joins TRBV6-1 to TRBJ1-1, with a weak D call TRBD1 (5 bases). CDR3 length: 14 residues. CDR1 and CDR2 from the germline V gene are MNHNS and SASEGT. V was trimmed by 6 bases and J by 1 base, leaving 12 bases between them. The CDR3 spells CASSRPGSNTEAFF. The CDR3 nucleotides read TGTGCCAGCAGCCGCCCAGGGTCGAACACTGAAGCTTTCTTT.

The chain carries TRBV4-1 and TRBJ2-4; D is unclear. The CDR3 totals 15 residues. The ends were cut back, 1 base at V and 0 bases at J, with 7 bases in the middle. Germline values: CDR1 MGHRA, CDR2 YSYEKL. The CDR3 spells CASSQVSLAKNIQYF. In nucleotides, the CDR3 is TGCGCCAGCAGCCAAGTTTCTCTAGCCAAAAACATTCAGTACTTC.

V gene TRBV29-1 combines with J gene TRBJ2-7, with TRBD1 matching 7 bases. Germline CDR1 reads SQVTM; CDR2 reads ANQGSEA. The CDR3 length is 13 residues. J lost 2 bases, V lost 8 bases, and 9 bases had no gene match. The CDR3 spells CSTRDSYTYEQYF. The DNA of the CDR3 is TGCAGCACCCGGGACAGCTACACCTACGAGCAGTACTTC.

The rearrangement joins TRBV28 to TRBJ2-1; D may be TRBD1 (5 bases). The CDR3 length is 13 residues. Per germline, CDR1 MDHEN and CDR2 SYDVKM. V was trimmed by 5 bases and J by 5 bases, leaving 10 bases between them. This chain's CDR3 is CASSLTANNEQFF. The CDR3 DNA reads as TGTGCCAGCAGTCTGACAGCGAACAATGAGCAGTTCTTC.

The V call is TRBV5-1, the J call TRBJ2-7, with 7 nucleotides matching TRBD1. Germline CDR1 SGHRS, CDR2 YFSETQ. With V trimmed by 6 bases and J by 2 bases, 8 bases remained unmatched. This CDR3 is built from 14 residues. This chain's CDR3 is CASTLYGQAYEQYF. The CDR3 DNA reads TGCGCCAGCACACTCTACGGACAGGCCTACGAGCAGTACTTC.

V usage is TRBV5-1 and J usage is TRBJ2-7; D might be TRBD1 (5 bases). The germline V gene has CDR1 SGHRS and CDR2 YFSETQ. The length of the CDR3 is 12 residues. V lost 2 bases, J lost 6 bases, and 9 bases lay in between. CDR3 nucleotides: TGCGCCAGCAGCTTCCAGGGTTCCGAGCAGTACTTC. As protein: CASSFQGSEQYF.

The chain is built from TRBV6-1 and TRBJ1-5; 10 nucleotides agree with TRBD1. This CDR3 contains 17 residues. From germline, CDR1 is MNHNS and CDR2 SASEGT. Losses at the gene ends were 1 base for V and 3 bases for J; bases not matched to a gene: 6. The CDR3 reads CASSEGTGGFNNQPQHF. The CDR3 region has the DNA TGTGCCAGCAGTGAAGGGACAGGGGGATTCAACAATCAGCCCCAGCATTTT.

The rearrangement uses TRBV5-6 and TRBJ2-7, with 12 bases that match TRBD1. The trim removed 3 bases at V and 7 bases at J, leaving 8 bases unmatched. This CDR3 region has 15 residues. Germline CDR1 reads SGHDT; CDR2 reads YYEEEE. Here the CDR3 DNA reads TGTGCCAGCAGCTCTGAGGGACAGGGGGCTTGGGAGCAGTACTTC. Translated: CASSSEGQGAWEQYF.

The chain recombines TRBV11-1 with TRBJ2-1, with TRBD2 matching over 7 bases. Germline assignment: CDR1 SGHAT and CDR2 FQDESV (reference sequence). Trimming cost V 8 bases and J 0 bases; bases outside gene matches: 1. The CDR3 spans 13 residues. Here the CDR3 DNA reads TGTGCCAGCGGGAGGGCCTCCTACAATGAGCAGTTCTTC. The encoded protein is CASGRASYNEQFF.

This sequence joins TRBV29-1 and TRBJ2-1; 12 bases are a match to TRBD2. From germline, CDR1 is SQVTM and CDR2 ANQGSEA. V was pared by 5 bases and J by 6 bases, with 14 bases of the junction left unmatched. CDR3 length: 17 amino acids. The CDR3 here is CSVQPTRTSGTFNEQFF. The CDR3, as DNA: TGCAGCGTTCAGCCAACCCGGACTAGCGGGACGTTCAATGAGCAGTTCTTC.

As for this clone: Mismatch with germline at one junction end may stem from a read error. The CDR3 DNA is TGTGCCTGGAGTGTACTAGCGGATTCCTACAATGGGCAGTTCTTC. It codes for CAWSVLADSYNGQFF. The chain is built from TRBV30 and TRBJ2-1; 8 nucleotides agree with TRBD2. Germline CDR1 GTSNPN, CDR2 SVGIG (reference sequence). The CDR3 covers 15 residues.